Presented here are 23 T cell receptor beta chains from one specimen sequenced in a study of cytomegalovirus exposure and HLA in healthy donors (TCRdb year 2017). Libraries were built with the immunoSEQ multiplex PCR assay. The immuneACCESS repertoire file appears here via TCRdb, limited to in-frame rearrangements. These files lack a portion of the clones; in checked studies, under half of the deficit traces to unresolved V genes, and the cause of the others is not known. The sample table holds about 88,000 clones, of which approximately 88% were seen once. The ten largest clones represent 9.5% to 13% of the sample. What was sequenced was PBMCs. These receptors were collected from a woman younger than 35 in good health and CMV-seropositive.

The chain employs TRBV7-2 and TRBJ2-3, with D possibly matching TRBD1 (7 bases). Per germline, CDR1 SGHTA and CDR2 FQGNSA. V was cut by 5 bases and J by 3 bases, with 27 bases left in between. The CDR3 totals 19 residues. The CDR3, as DNA: TGTGCCAGCAGCCCGAGGGGGCTTCAGGGACTCTTGAATACAGATACGCAGTATTTT. Amino acid sequence: CASSPRGLQGLLNTDTQYF. Complete variable domain (other parts from reference TRBV7-2 and TRBJ2-3): GAGVSQSPSNKVTEKGKDVELRCDPISGHTALYWYRQSLGQGLEFLIYFQGNSAPDKSGLPSDRFSAERTGGSVSTLTIQRTQQEDSAVYLCASSPRGLQGLLNTDTQYFGPGTRLTVL.

The rearrangement uses TRBV7-9 and TRBJ2-1; unclear D gene. V dropped 2 bases and J dropped 8 bases, with 10 bases sitting between them. The germline V gene has CDR1 SEHNR and CDR2 FQNEAQ (reference sequence). The length of the CDR3 is 13 residues. CDR3 sequence (DNA): TGTGCCAGCAGCTTACCCCCCCTTGATGAGCAGTTCTTC. The encoded protein is CASSLPPLDEQFF.

This clone was seen only a few times. This chain connects TRBV6-5 to TRBJ1-2, with TRBD1 identical over 8 bases. Trimming at V came to 6 bases and at J to 0 bases, leaving 3 bases not matched to a gene. In germline, CDR1 is MNHEY, CDR2 SVGAGI. The CDR3 length is 14 residues. The CDR3 region is CASRTGEANYGYTF. The CDR3 coding sequence is TGTGCCAGCAGGACAGGGGAAGCTAACTATGGCTACACCTTC.

CDR3 sequence reads: CASSLQRQGSRYEQYF. CDR3 bases: TGTGCCAGCAGCCTACAACGGCAGGGAAGCCGGTACGAGCAGTACTTC. The rearrangement joins TRBV7-8 to TRBJ2-7, with D perhaps TRBD1 (5 bases). Germline assignment: CDR1 SGHVS and CDR2 FQNEAQ. V lost 5 bases, J lost 4 bases, and 21 bases lay in between. The CDR3 has 16 residues.

The J gene is TRBJ2-5, the V gene TRBV27, with TRBD2 matching over 9 bases. Germline assignment: CDR1 MNHEY and CDR2 SMNVEV (reference sequence). CDR3 length: 15 residues. Trimming removed 11 bases from V and 3 bases from J; junction bases left unmatched: 13. The CDR3 protein is CADRVVAGGKETQYF. The CDR3 nucleotides read TGTGCCGACAGGGTAGTCGCGGGGGGGAAAGAGACCCAGTACTTC.

This chain joins TRBV19 and TRBJ1-1; no reliable D call. CDR3 length equals 10 residues. Trimming cost V 6 bases and J 12 bases, with 11 bases left between them. Germline-derived CDR1 and CDR2 are LNHDA and SQIVND (reference sequence). This chain's CDR3 is CASRREDSFF. The CDR3 DNA sequence: TGTGCCAGTAGACGGGAGGACTCTTTCTTT.

The rearrangement joins TRBV4-3 to TRBJ2-7, with a possible D match to TRBD1 (6 bases). The V end was cut by 2 bases, the J end by 5 bases, with 7 bases between. The CDR3 is 12 residues long. CDR1 is LGHNA and CDR2 is YSLEER in the germline V gene. The CDR3 protein is CASSQNRDEQYF. CDR3 coding DNA: TGCGCCAGCAGCCAAAACAGGGACGAGCAGTACTTC.

The chain carries TRBV6-6 and TRBJ1-5; the match to TRBD1 covers 7 bases. The germline gives CDR1 MNHNY, CDR2 SVGAGI (reference sequence). V shed 4 bases and J 6 bases; nucleotides not matched to a gene: 12. This CDR3 has 16 residues. The CDR3 DNA sequence: TGTGCCAGCAGTTTAGCATCGCACAGGGGCGGTCAGCCCCAGCATTTT. The encoded protein is CASSLASHRGGQPQHF.

V usage is TRBV27 and J usage is TRBJ1-2; D possibly corresponds to TRBD1 (6 bases). Germline CDR1 and CDR2: MNHEY and SMNVEV (reference sequence). The germline V and J ends were trimmed by 0 bases and 2 bases, with 10 bases remaining between them. The CDR3 runs 15 residues. For the CDR3, the DNA is TGTGCCAGCAGTTTATCCCCCAGGGGCAACTATGGCTACACCTTC. It yields the protein CASSLSPRGNYGYTF.

The gene calls are TRBV6-4 and TRBJ1-1; the D is unclear. The germline gives CDR1 MRHNA, CDR2 SNTAGT. The CDR3 has 13 residues. V lost 6 bases and J lost 1, with 9 bases in between. CDR3 protein: CASSYSSNTEAFF. CDR3 in DNA: TGTGCCAGCAGCTACTCCTCGAACACTGAAGCTTTCTTT.

Here the CDR3 DNA reads TGTGCCAGTAGCGGGGCTAAGGATGAGCAGTTCTTC. This encodes CASSGAKDEQFF. The chain links TRBV2 to TRBJ2-1; 8 nucleotides align to TRBD2. With V trimmed by 9 bases and J by 8 bases, 6 bases remained unmatched. The CDR3 is 12 amino acids. Germline V CDR1 and CDR2: SNHLY, FYNNEI.

The J gene is TRBJ2-5, the V gene TRBV5-6, with TRBD1 matching 8 bases. CDR1 is SGHDT, CDR2 YYEEEE, per germline. The CDR3 sequence is 15 residues long. V shed 4 bases and J 2 bases; nucleotides not matched to a gene: 7. This CDR3 reads CASSTRQGRQETQYF. CDR3 nucleotides: TGTGCCAGCAGCACCCGACAGGGGAGACAAGAGACCCAGTACTTC.

The chain links TRBV5-6 to TRBJ1-4, with D possibly TRBD1 on 5 matching bases. This CDR3 is 16 amino acids long. Germline assignment: CDR1 SGHDT and CDR2 YYEEEE. The germline V and J ends were trimmed by 1 base and 8 bases, with 18 bases remaining between them. Written as DNA, the CDR3 is TGTGCCAGCAGCTTGCTTTCTCGGGGGAGGGACGAAAAACTGTTTTTT. Its protein is CASSLLSRGRDEKLFF.

J is TRBJ2-3 and V is TRBV16; 7 nucleotides match TRBD2. CDR3 length: 15 amino acids. Germline-derived CDR1 and CDR2 are KGHSY and FQNENV. With 3 bases clipped from V and 4 bases from J, the junction kept 7 bases outside the gene matches. CDR3 in amino acids: CASSHRDYPADTQYF. For the CDR3, the DNA is TGTGCCAGCAGCCATAGGGACTACCCCGCAGATACGCAGTATTTT.

J is TRBJ2-1 and V is TRBV28; 9 nucleotides match TRBD1. The trim removed 1 base at V and 8 bases at J, leaving 9 bases unmatched. This CDR3 comprises 16 residues. The V gene's germline CDR1 is MDHEN and CDR2 SYDVKM. The CDR3 DNA reads TGTGCCAGCAGTTTATACGGGACAGGGAAGCGCGATGAGCAGTTCTTC. It encodes CASSLYGTGKRDEQFF.

The chain recombines TRBV7-2 with TRBJ2-6; 10 bases agree with TRBD2. Germline CDR1 and CDR2: SGHTA and FQGNSA. The CDR3 extends over 17 amino acids. V shed 5 bases, J shed 0 bases, and the junction held 4 bases outside the gene matches. In nucleotides, the CDR3 is TGTGCCAGCAGCGAGGGACTAGCGACCTCTGGGGCCAACGTCCTGACTTTC. Its protein is CASSEGLATSGANVLTF.

The V call is TRBV6-1, the J call TRBJ1-6, with 9 bases lining up with TRBD1. The J segment lost 10 bases and the V segment lost 2 bases, leaving 9 bases of the junction unmatched. The CDR3 is 16 amino acids. Germline CDR1 MNHNS, CDR2 SASEGT. In DNA form, the CDR3 reads TGTGCCAGCAGTGAAATGTTGGGACAGGGAGGGTCACCCCTCCACTTT. It is translated as CASSEMLGQGGSPLHF.

This chain connects TRBV6-5 to TRBJ1-2; 7 positions match TRBD1. The CDR3 runs 16 residues. The junction had 8 bases not matched to a gene; V was cut back by 0 bases and J by 4 bases. Germline-derived CDR1 and CDR2 are MNHEY and SVGAGI. CDR3 coding DNA: TGTGCCAGCAGTTACTCGAGGGACAGAGTTTTCTATGGCTACACCTTC. This encodes CASSYSRDRVFYGYTF.

This clone was counted only a few times. The genes are TRBV28 and TRBJ2-3, with 7 nucleotides matching TRBD2. The ends lost 6 bases at V and 0 bases at J; junction bases unmatched: 9. Germline assignment: CDR1 MDHEN and CDR2 SYDVKM. This CDR3 is built from 16 residues. This chain's CDR3 is CASSLTSRLSTDTQYF. The CDR3 DNA reads as TGTGCCAGCAGCCTGACTAGCAGGCTTAGCACAGATACGCAGTATTTT.

The V call is TRBV21-1, the J call TRBJ2-5; the D call of TRBD1 is as the table states it, not checked on the DNA. TRBV21-1 is noted as a pseudogene. The CDR3 has 15 amino acids. The CDR3 sequence: CASSLRQGGSETQYF. The CDR3 DNA is TGTGCCAGCAGCCTCCGACAGGGAGGTAGCGAGACCCAGTACTTC.

The gene calls are TRBV27 and TRBJ1-2; possible D gene TRBD1, 5 bases. The CDR3 is made up of 19 amino acids. The V gene lost 3 bases and the J gene lost 0 bases, with 23 bases spanning the gap. Germline values: CDR1 MNHEY, CDR2 SMNVEV (reference sequence). In DNA form, the CDR3 reads TGTGCCAGCAGTTTGACCAAACCGGGACTGGGGTACACTAACTATGGCTACACCTTC. Protein: CASSLTKPGLGYTNYGYTF.

This clone was seen only a few times. The chain joins TRBV5-5 to TRBJ1-6, with 7 bases matching TRBD1. Unmatched junction bases numbered 6, after V lost 3 bases and J lost 9 bases. This CDR3 is built from 14 residues. Germline CDR1 and CDR2: SGHKS and YYEKEE (reference sequence). Here the CDR3 DNA reads TGTGCCAGCAGCTGGAGAGGGGGCCGTTCACCCCTCCACTTT. It is translated as CASSWRGGRSPLHF.

The chain recombines TRBV5-1 with TRBJ2-1; a possible D gene is TRBD1 (5 bases). Trimming stripped 0 bases from V and 0 bases from J, with 19 bases between. This CDR3 contains 19 residues. Germline CDR1 reads SGHRS; CDR2 reads YFSETQ. The CDR3 loop reads CASSLGGGAASSSYNEQFF. The CDR3 nucleotides are TGCGCCAGCAGCTTGGGAGGTGGGGCAGCATCGAGCTCCTACAATGAGCAGTTCTTC.